Below are 17 T cell receptor beta chains sequenced from a single sample in a study of pediatric ulcerative colitis. The table came from immunoSEQ multiplex PCR; TCRdb's copy has only in-frame clones and leaves some out. This table has some 60,000 clones, 77% appearing once. The source material was blood. Every receptor here comes from a boy younger than 18 with moderate ulcerative colitis.

This clone was observed once. The chain links TRBV7-2 to TRBJ2-4, with unresolved D. This CDR3 has 13 amino acids. Trimming removed 3 bases from V and 8 bases from J, with 11 bases in between. Germline V gene sequence: CDR1 SGHTA, CDR2 FQGNSA. CDR3 sequence: CASSLVLVDIQYF. The CDR3 DNA reads as TGTGCCAGCAGCTTGGTCCTGGTGGACATTCAGTACTTC.

This chain links TRBV4-1 with TRBJ2-7; D not resolved. The CDR3 is 12 residues long. Trimming left V 3 bases short and J 3 bases short, with 6 bases between. The V gene's germline CDR1 is MGHRA and CDR2 YSYEKL. The CDR3 DNA reads TGCGCCAGCAGCCAGTCCGGCTACGAGCAGTACTTC. The encoded protein is CASSQSGYEQYF.

This clone was seen only a few times. This chain links TRBV2 with TRBJ1-1, with D possibly being TRBD1 (5 bases). The V gene lost 9 bases and the J gene lost 4 bases, with 9 bases spanning the gap. Germline V CDR1 and CDR2: SNHLY, FYNNEI. This CDR3 is built from 11 residues. This CDR3 is CARGAGTEAFF. The CDR3 bases are TGTGCCAGAGGGGCCGGCACTGAAGCTTTCTTT.

This sequence joins TRBV11-3 and TRBJ1-2; D is perhaps TRBD1 (5 bases). CDR3 length equals 13 residues. Germline loops: CDR1 SGHNT, CDR2 YENEEA. V shed 1 base and J shed 5 bases, with 8 bases lying between them. The DNA for the CDR3 is TGTGCCAGCAGCTTAGGACAGAAATATGGCTACACCTTC. This translates into CASSLGQKYGYTF.

The V call is TRBV29-1, the J call TRBJ1-1; 7 bases fit TRBD1. This CDR3 is 15 amino acids long. The trim removed 4 bases at V and 0 bases at J, leaving 8 bases unmatched. The germline V gene encodes CDR1 SQVTM and CDR2 ANQGSEA. CDR3: CSVVPVTGMNTEAFF. The CDR3 DNA reads TGCAGCGTTGTACCTGTGACAGGGATGAACACTGAAGCTTTCTTT.

V and J are TRBV7-8 and TRBJ1-1, with TRBD1 as a possible D gene (6 bases). There are 14 residues in the CDR3. Trimming removed 5 bases at V and 4 bases at J, with 14 bases between. Germline V gene sequence: CDR1 SGHVS, CDR2 FQNEAQ. CDR3: CASSINRAGTEAFF. The CDR3 DNA is TGTGCCAGCAGCATAAACAGGGCGGGCACTGAAGCTTTCTTT.

The V gene is TRBV6-1, the J gene TRBJ1-4, with TRBD1 as a possible D gene (6 bases). CDR1 is MNHNS and CDR2 is SASEGT in the germline V gene. Trimming left V 3 bases short and J 2 bases short, with 13 bases between. The CDR3 runs 16 residues. CDR3 DNA sequence: TGTGCCAGCAGTGACCCCAGGGGTAGGACTAATGAAAAACTGTTTTTT. Its translation: CASSDPRGRTNEKLFF.

The rearrangement joins TRBV5-1 to TRBJ2-2; 10 nucleotides match TRBD1. CDR3 length: 15 amino acids. Germline V gene lookup returns CDR1 SGHRS and CDR2 YFSETQ. V shed 4 bases, J shed 6 bases, and the junction held 6 bases outside the gene matches. This CDR3 reads CASSRGTGASGELFF. The CDR3 coding sequence is TGCGCCAGCAGCCGCGGGACAGGGGCTTCCGGGGAGCTGTTTTTT.

V is TRBV10-1 and J is TRBJ1-5; unclear D gene. The germline V and J ends were trimmed by 5 bases and 5 bases, with 10 bases remaining between them. CDR1 is WNHNN, CDR2 SYGVQD, per germline (reference sequence). CDR3 size: 13 residues. In DNA, the CDR3 is TGCGCCAGCAGTAGTGCCGGGGATCAGCCCCAGCATTTT. Its protein is CASSSAGDQPQHF.

The table lists this clone with a few counts. V is TRBV7-6 and J is TRBJ2-2; D is uncertain. Germline CDR1 is SGHVS and CDR2 is FNYEAQ. Trimming removed 1 base from V and 6 bases from J, with 9 bases in between. This CDR3 contains 14 residues. The CDR3 nucleotides are TGTGCCAGCAGCTTAGAGGTTGAGGCCGGGGAGCTGTTTTTT. Its translation is CASSLEVEAGELFF.

The V gene is TRBV7-8, the J gene TRBJ2-5; 12 positions match TRBD2. Germline V lookup: CDR1 SGHVS, CDR2 FQNEAQ. Trimming at V came to 2 bases and at J to 5 bases, leaving 6 bases not matched to a gene. The CDR3 totals 16 residues. The CDR3 region is CASSLTSGRFRETQYF. The CDR3 coding sequence is TGTGCCAGCAGCTTAACTAGCGGGAGGTTTCGGGAGACCCAGTACTTC. Drawing the rest from reference TRBV7-8 and TRBJ2-5, the complete variable domain is GAGVSQSPRYKVAKRGQDVALRCDPISGHVSLFWYQQALGQGPEFLTYFQNEAQLDKSGLPSDRFFAERPEGSVSTLKIQRTQQEDSAVYLCASSLTSGRFRETQYFGPGTRLLVL.

The CDR3 nucleotides are TGCAGCGTTGAGTTGGCCGTCTACAATGAGCAGTTCTTC. Its protein is CSVELAVYNEQFF. The rearrangement links TRBV29-1 to TRBJ2-1, with no clear D. The germline CDR1 and CDR2 sequences are SQVTM and ANQGSEA. Trimming left V 3 bases short and J 3 bases short, with 9 bases between. There are 13 residues in the CDR3.

Here the CDR3 reads CASSRGLSGANVLTF. The DNA of the CDR3 is TGTGCCAGTAGCCGAGGCCTTTCTGGGGCCAACGTCCTGACTTTC. This chain joins TRBV19 and TRBJ2-6; D is unresolved. Germline CDR1 is LNHDA and CDR2 is SQIVND (reference sequence). The CDR3 length is 15 residues. Trimming removed 6 bases from V and 1 base from J, with 10 bases in between.

The table lists this clone with a count of one. This chain uses TRBV2 with TRBJ1-5, with unresolved D. Germline V gene lookup returns CDR1 SNHLY and CDR2 FYNNEI. V was cut by 5 bases and J by 9 bases, with 14 bases left in between. The CDR3 consists of 13 residues. The CDR3 DNA follows: TGTGCCAGCAGTCCTACGGGCCGCCGGCCCCAGCATTTT. Its translation is CASSPTGRRPQHF.

This chain uses TRBV5-1 with TRBJ2-3, with D tentatively TRBD1 (6 bases). Trimming stripped 5 bases from V and 0 bases from J, with 13 bases between. Germline CDR1 SGHRS, CDR2 YFSETQ. This CDR3 region has 15 residues. The CDR3 here is CASSPGGSSTDTQYF. The DNA for the CDR3 is TGCGCCAGCAGTCCTGGGGGCAGCAGCACAGATACGCAGTATTTT.

J is TRBJ2-1 and V is TRBV6-4; 9 bases match TRBD2. CDR3 size: 15 residues. In germline, CDR1 is MRHNA, CDR2 SNTAGT. Losses at the gene ends were 6 bases for V and 4 bases for J; bases not matched to a gene: 7. In DNA, the CDR3 is TGTGCCAGCAGCGCCATGGGACTAGCATACAATGAGCAGTTCTTC. This codes for CASSAMGLAYNEQFF.

Only a few counts were recorded for this clone. V gene TRBV7-3 combines with J gene TRBJ2-1; TRBD1 agrees at 8 bases. Germline V CDR1 and CDR2: SGHTA, FQGTGA. After removal of 5 bases from V and 5 bases from J, the junction contained 8 bases not matched to a gene. CDR3 length: 15 residues. The CDR3 DNA reads as TGTGCCAGCAGCCCTTACCCGGACAGGGACAATGAGCAGTTCTTC. Translating gives CASSPYPDRDNEQFF.